Listed here is a single T cell receptor beta chain. These data come from a study of blood T cell repertoires in COVID-19. Study context: Specimens from acute and convalescent COVID-19 originated in the United States, Italy and Spain. Sources were T cells, B-cell-depleted T cells, or PBMCs; the material itself was cDNA or gDNA.

The CDR3 is 17 residues long. The germline CDR1 and CDR2 sequences are SGHTA and FQGNSA. The V gene end was trimmed by 5 bases and the J gene end by 6 bases; junction bases not matched to a gene: 8. One Seattle source followed patients from active infection through their disease course. Sequenced by immunoSEQ multiplex PCR; TCRdb stores in-frame clones only, minus some. The sample lists 55,000 to 65,000 clones; 85% to 90% were seen once. The sample taken for sequencing was peripheral blood. The sequence came from a woman in her sixties with COVID-19, enrolled during active disease. The V gene is TRBV7-2, the J gene TRBJ2-2, with 14 bases matching TRBD2. The CDR3 bases are TGTGCCAGCAGCGTGCAGGGACTAGCGGGAGCGGCCGGGGAGCTGTTTTTT. It codes for CASSVQGLAGAAGELFF.